This T cell receptor (beta chain) originates from a study of graft-versus-host responses after intestinal transplantation (dated by TCRdb to 2020 to 2023). With regard to the full study: Recipients received multivisceral, liver-intestinal, or isolated intestinal transplants. The cohort enrolled fewer than 25 intestinal transplant recipients including one retransplant, and a few patients lacking pretransplant specimens were excluded. Alloreactive clones were identified by sequencing pre-transplant mixed lymphocyte reaction products and comparing them with unstimulated pre-transplant donor and recipient T cells. After intestinal transplantation, graft-versus-host and host-versus-graft alloreactive T cell clones in the graft, circulation and bone marrow were tracked using bulk TCR-beta CDR3 sequencing. All recipients received anti-thymocyte globulin induction followed by maintenance tacrolimus and steroids for 3 to 4 years. A peak of at least 4% donor T cells among recipient peripheral blood mononuclear cells was the definition used for donor T cell macrochimerism. Rather than going through the commercial service, samples from three later patients were sequenced in-house on an Illumina MiSeq and processed with MiXCR.

Receptor libraries were prepared by the immunoSEQ multiplex PCR assay. For most patients, genomic DNA was isolated using the Qiagen DNeasy Blood and Tissue Kit and was shipped frozen to Adaptive Biotechnologies for TCR sequencing. For most patients, high-throughput TCR-beta CDR3 sequencing of genomic DNA was performed by Adaptive Biotechnologies. As for how the authors treated the data: Adaptive's ImmunoSEQ software was the source of the TCR sequencing data for 15 to 20 patients, while a few other patients were processed with MiXCR and VDJtools. To correct CD4 versus CD8 sorting errors, any sequence found in both subsets at a frequency ratio below 5:1 was removed. CDR3 nucleotide sequences shared between donor and recipient were removed because their origin could not be assigned. At least 2-fold expansion over unstimulated cells and a minimum CFSE-low frequency of 0.002% (template counts) or 0.001% (read counts) were required for clones to be classified as alloreactive. A clone was considered mappable if detected in the sequenced pre-transplant spleen, lymph node, or MLR CFSE-low populations of the donor or recipient. The cumulative frequency of alloreactive clones was calculated as a percentage of all sequences, weighted by copy number. Sourced from immuneACCESS, this table was stored by TCRdb with only in-frame sequences that have V and J called. A share of the clones is absent; for the studies checked, an unresolved V gene accounts for under half, and the remainder has no known explanation. Clone size and the V and J calls come from that table; the DNA yielded D and trimming. This sample is represented by 100,000 or so clones; 91% of them were singletons. The ten largest make up around 0.2% of the sample.

Remarks on this clone: This clone's antigen is unknown. Per-base quality was not reported, and no clone a single base away is much larger than it.

CDR1 is given as MGHRA and CDR2 as YSYEKL, both from the germline V gene. From the cysteine up to the phenylalanine, the CDR3 has a length of 17 residues. The only DNA kept is the CDR3, 51 bases in frame from the first base. V is pared back by 0 bases and J by 0 bases, with 13 bases lying between the germline termini. The paper as a whole reports these results and caveats: GvH clones were detected in recipient bone marrow, and some of these GvH clones were observed earlier in ileal mucosa or blood, consistent with an intestinal mucosal origin. In patients with donor T cell macrochimerism, the allografts had high GvH to HvG T cell clonal ratios. The relatively low number and heterogeneity of intestinal transplant patients limited the conclusions. Early after transplant, peak levels of circulating GvH clones were found to be associated with declines in HvG clones.

The time point label here, explained by the study, means: cells obtained before transplantation from donor or recipient. CD3+CD4+ and CD3+CD8+ populations were FACS-sorted from unstimulated pre-transplant donor and recipient cells taken from spleen or lymph nodes. The rearranged chain carries TRBV4-1 and TRBJ2-3, and TRBD2 may be the D gene, going by 6 matching bases. The source material was unstimulated CD4+ T cells sorted from spleen or lymph node cells, sampled before transplant. The source of this sequence is a human donor who was the organ donor for an intestinal transplant. Here the CDR3 is given as CASSQDWEVGSTDTQYF. The nucleotides read TGCGCCAGCAGCCAAGATTGGGAGGTCGGAAGCACAGATACGCAGTATTTT.